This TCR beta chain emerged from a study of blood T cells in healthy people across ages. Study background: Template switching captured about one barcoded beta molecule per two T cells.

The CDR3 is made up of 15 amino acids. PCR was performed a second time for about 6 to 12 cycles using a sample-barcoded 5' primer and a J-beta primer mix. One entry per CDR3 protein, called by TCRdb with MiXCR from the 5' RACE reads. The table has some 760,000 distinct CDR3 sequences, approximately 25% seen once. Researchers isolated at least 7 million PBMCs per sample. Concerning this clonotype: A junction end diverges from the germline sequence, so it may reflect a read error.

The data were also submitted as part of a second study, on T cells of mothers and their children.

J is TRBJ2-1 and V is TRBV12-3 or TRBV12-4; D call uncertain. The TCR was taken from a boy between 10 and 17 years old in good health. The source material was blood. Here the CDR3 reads CASSPYISSYNEQFF. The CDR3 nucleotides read TGCGCCAGCAGCCCCTACATTAGCTCCTACAATGAGCAGTTCTTC.